The source of this T cell receptor (beta chain) is a study of T cell changes during pregnancy in multiple sclerosis (dated by TCRdb to the late 2010s). Study-wide context: The study examined how the T cell repertoire changed over the course of pregnancy in women with multiple sclerosis.

Receptor amplification or capture employed the immunoSEQ multiplex PCR assay. Held by TCRdb, this immuneACCESS table contains in-frame sequences only and omits some clones. Under half of the omission traces to an unresolved V gene where checked; the cause of the rest is unknown. The table for this sample lists fewer than 50,000 clones; approximately 95% of them were counted only once. Jointly, the top ten make up less than 0.35% of the sample. From the germline V gene, CDR1 is SGDLS and CDR2 is YYNGEE. The CDR3 holds 13 amino acids from the cysteine to the phenylalanine. The sequence is cut down to CDR3 DNA, 39 bases in frame from base 1. At the junction V is shortened by 5 bases and J by 7 bases, with 13 bases in between. This clone occurred once. The specificity of this receptor is unknown. No base quality values were provided; no much bigger clone lies one nucleotide off.

This receptor was taken from a female donor with multiple sclerosis, enrolled in a pregnancy study. The sequence is built from TRBV9 and TRBJ2-1; TRBD1 is possibly the D segment (6 matching bases). The material was CD4+ T cells from peripheral blood mononuclear cells, obtained in the third trimester of pregnancy. The DNA reads as follows: TGTGCCAGCAGGAGACCAGGGGAAAATGAGCAGTTCTTC. Its protein reads: CASRRPGENEQFF.